This T cell receptor (beta chain) came from a study of blood T cell repertoires in COVID-19. Study in general: Acute and convalescent COVID-19 specimens originated in the United States, Italy and Spain. PBMCs, B-cell-depleted T cells, or T cells provided the cDNA or gDNA that made up the material.

There are a few counts of this clone. In the authors' workflow: It was from reference gene primer amplification that nucleated cell counts were estimated. Assay: immunoSEQ multiplex PCR; the TCRdb copy retains only in-frame clones and omits some. The V and J calls and clone size come from that table; D and trimming were worked out from the DNA. The sample holds roughly 340,000 clones, about 90% seen once. CDR1 SEHNR and CDR2 FQNEAQ come from the germline V gene (reference sequence). The CDR3 spans 15 residues. The V and J ends lost 5 bases and 2 bases, in that order; junction bases with no gene match: 8.

The chain links TRBV7-9 to TRBJ2-5; TRBD1 matches 7 bases. Sequenced: peripheral blood. The TCR sequence derives from a woman aged 18-29 years who had recovered from COVID-19. The DNA of the CDR3 is TGTGCCAGCAGCCTCTCTGGGGGACAGCAAGAGACCCAGTACTTC. This codes for CASSLSGGQQETQYF.